Listed below are T cell receptor beta chains from one sample, sequenced in a study of robustness of blood B and T cell sequencing. Each CDR3 protein gets one entry after TCRdb re-called the PCR reads with MiXCR. The top ten hold around 25% of the sample, which has some 4,000 distinct CDR3 sequences, around half seen once. The material sequenced was peripheral blood. The source is a human donor in good health. The CDR3 runs from the conserved cysteine through the conserved F or W. A D gene is named only where the DNA matches it firmly. Not every row has a clone size; where given, it reads once, few, many or a size class.

j_gene,abundance,d_gene,v_gene,CDR3nt,CDR3aa
TRBJ2-7,-,TRBD1,TRBV14,TGTGCCAGCAGCCAAGATCCCCCCGCCGGGACAGGCCGATACGAGCAGTACTTC,CASSQDPPAGTGRYEQYF
TRBJ1-2,-,-,TRBV3-1,TGTGCCAGCAGCCATAGTTGCCCCTATGGCTACACCTTC,CASSHSCPYGYTF
TRBJ1-3,few,-,TRBV10-3,TGTGCCATCAGCCAGGATGGGAGCTCTGGAAACACCATATATTTT,CAISQDGSSGNTIYF
TRBJ2-6,-,TRBD1,TRBV5-6,TGTGCCAGCAGCTTCCGGGACAGTGCCCTCTCTGGGGCCAACGTCCTGACTTTC,CASSFRDSALSGANVLTF
TRBJ1-1,-,-,TRBV7-9,TGTGCCAGCAGCTTAGTTGGTGGAAACACTGAAGCTTTCTTT,CASSLVGGNTEAFF
TRBJ2-1,-,-,TRBV3-1,TGTGCCAGCAGCCACCTCGGACAGCCCAGGTACAATGAGCAGTTCTTC,CASSHLGQPRYNEQFF
TRBJ1-1,large,-,TRBV6-4,TGTGCCAGCAGTGACTCGGAGGGGGACTCTGAAGCTTTCTTT,CASSDSEGDSEAFF
TRBJ1-1,-,-,TRBV20-1,TGCAGTGTCCCGACGAGGAACACTGAAGCTTTCTTT,CSVPTRNTEAFF
TRBJ1-1,few,TRBD1,TRBV12-3/TRBV12-4,TGTGCCAGCAGCTTAGGACAGGGGCCGGCCGGCACTGAAGCTTTCTTT,CASSLGQGPAGTEAFF
TRBJ1-6,-,-,TRBV18,TGTGCCAGCTCACTCAATGTGGTGGGGAATAGTTCATCCCTCCACTTT,CASSLNVVGNSSSLHF
TRBJ1-1,-,TRBD1,TRBV19,TGTGCCAGTAGTACCCAACAGGGGGAAGGGACTGAAGCTTTCTTT,CASSTQQGEGTEAFF
TRBJ2-2,-,-,TRBV7-9,TGTGCCAGCAGCTTAGAATACTACACCGGGGAGCTGTTTTTT,CASSLEYYTGELFF
TRBJ1-6,-,-,TRBV19,TGTGCCAGTAGTCGCTCGTTGGTTAAGGATTCACCCCTCCACTTT,CASSRSLVKDSPLHF
TRBJ1-5,-,-,TRBV9,TGTGCCAGCAGCGTATCCCCCGATAACAATCAGCCCCAGCATTTT,CASSVSPDNNQPQHF
TRBJ1-5,few,-,TRBV5-6,TGTGCCAGCAGCCCCGGTGGCAATCAGCCCCAGCATTTT,CASSPGGNQPQHF
TRBJ1-5,-,TRBD1,TRBV4-2,TGTGCCAGCAGCCAAGAGGGGGACAGGGACTATAGCAATCAGCCCCAGCATTTT,CASSQEGDRDYSNQPQHF
TRBJ1-2,few,-,TRBV24-1,TGTGCCACCAGTGATTTGACGGCGGGTGGCTACACCTTC,CATSDLTAGGYTF
TRBJ1-1,-,TRBD1,TRBV7-9,TGTGCCAGCAGCCCCTCCGGGACAGGGTTCGGAGCTTTCTTT,CASSPSGTGFGAFF
TRBJ2-2,few,-,TRBV24-1,TGTGCCACCAGTTTCCAGGGGGGCACCGGGGAGCTGTTTTTT,CATSFQGGTGELFF
TRBJ1-1,-,TRBD1,TRBV3-1,TGTGCCAGCAGCCAAGTACAGGGGACTGAAGCTTTCTTT,CASSQVQGTEAFF
TRBJ2-7,few,-,TRBV12-1,TGCGCCAGCAGCCAGGGCGATAGGACTAGCGGGGACTACGAGCAGTACTTC,CASSQGDRTSGDYEQYF
TRBJ2-3,-,TRBD1,TRBV6-5,TGTGCCAGCAGTCGGACAGGGGGCGCAGATACGCAGTATTTT,CASSRTGGADTQYF
TRBJ1-2,-,-,TRBV20-1,TGCAGTGCCCCCCCCTGGACAAGCCCCAACTATGGCTACACCTTC,CSAPPWTSPNYGYTF
TRBJ2-2,few,-,TRBV7-2,TGTGCCAGCAGCCCTGGGTGGACCGGGGAGCTGTTTTTT,CASSPGWTGELFF
TRBJ2-6,large,-,TRBV6-5,TGTGCCAGCAGTTACTCGGGGGGGGGCCTTTCTGGGGCCAACGTCCTGACTTTC,CASSYSGGGLSGANVLTF
TRBJ1-4,-,-,TRBV18,TGTGCCAGCTCACCTCAGCAAGAAGTGGGGTCTAATGAAAAACTGTTTTTT,CASSPQQEVGSNEKLFF
TRBJ1-3,-,-,TRBV4-1,TGCGCCAGCAGCCTCTACGCAGAAGGCAACTCTGGAAACACCATATATTTT,CASSLYAEGNSGNTIYF
TRBJ2-2,-,-,TRBV11-3,TGTGCCAGCAGCTTAGAGGGGCAGGGGAACGGGGAGCTGTTTTTT,CASSLEGQGNGELFF
TRBJ2-2,-,-,TRBV5-1,TGCGCCAGCAGCTCATCCGGGACGATGACCGGGGAGCTGTTTTTT,CASSSSGTMTGELFF
TRBJ1-1,-,-,TRBV28,TGTGCCAGCAGTACCTGGACAGAGAACACTGAAGCTTTCTTT,CASSTWTENTEAFF
TRBJ1-5,-,-,TRBV5-6,TGTGCCAGCAGCTTGCTGGGGCAGCCCCAGCATTTT,CASSLLGQPQHF
TRBJ2-3,-,-,TRBV7-2,TGTGCCAGCAGCTTACAGGGGACAGATACGCAGTATTTT,CASSLQGTDTQYF
TRBJ1-1,large,-,TRBV2,TGTGCCAGCAGCCTTGACAGTAACACTGAAGCTTTCTTT,CASSLDSNTEAFF
TRBJ2-7,few,-,TRBV12-3/TRBV12-4,TGTGCCAGCAAGGGGCTAACCGCCTACGAGCAGTACTTC,CASKGLTAYEQYF
TRBJ2-1,few,-,TRBV6-2/TRBV6-3,TGTGCCAGCAGTTACGGACACAATTCAAGGAATGAGCAGTTCTTC,CASSYGHNSRNEQFF
TRBJ2-3,-,-,TRBV20-1,TGCAGTGCTGGGTATTCGAGCGGGCGCACAGATACGCAGTATTTT,CSAGYSSGRTDTQYF
TRBJ2-1,-,-,TRBV3-1,TGTGCCAGCAGCCAAGATGGAGGACGATATGAGCAGTTCTTC,CASSQDGGRYEQFF
TRBJ1-1,few,-,TRBV11-2,TGTGCCAGCAGCTTCAATACGGGGAAGACTGAAGCTTTCTTT,CASSFNTGKTEAFF
TRBJ1-5,-,-,TRBV1,TGCACCAGCAGCCAAGATCTGAGAGTCCGCAATCAGCCCCAGCATTTT,CTSSQDLRVRNQPQHF
TRBJ2-3,-,TRBD2,TRBV9,TGTGCCAGCAGCGCTTTTCTCGGACTAGCGGGCTTCACAGATACGCAGTATTTT,CASSAFLGLAGFTDTQYF
TRBJ1-4,few,TRBD1,TRBV4-1,TGCGCCAGCAGCCGGACAGGGGGTGAAAAACTGTTTTTT,CASSRTGGEKLFF
TRBJ2-2,-,-,TRBV28,TGTGCCAGCAGTTCCCTTAACGGGGAGCTGTTTTTT,CASSSLNGELFF
TRBJ2-7,-,TRBD1,TRBV6-5,TGTGCCAGCAGCAAAGGGACAGGATTCGCCCACGAGCAGTACTTC,CASSKGTGFAHEQYF
TRBJ1-1,-,TRBD1,TRBV10-3,TGTGCCATCAGGACTCTGGGACAGGGAGGTACTGAAGCTTTCTTT,CAIRTLGQGGTEAFF